The 4 T cell receptor beta chains in this list originate from one sample, sequenced in a study of cytomegalovirus exposure and HLA in healthy donors. PCR used 60 Vbeta primers and 13 Jbeta primers. TCRdb's copy holds only in-frame clones and misses some; the assay was immunoSEQ multiplex PCR. This repertoire shows about 200,000 clones, 70% to 80% found once; its top ten account for about 0.36%. Sequencing used PBMCs. All receptors come from a male donor in good health and CMV-seropositive.

V usage is TRBV7-2 and J usage is TRBJ1-6; tentatively, D is TRBD1 (6 bases). The CDR3 has 14 residues. Germline values: CDR1 SGHTA, CDR2 FQGNSA. V dropped 6 bases and J dropped 7 bases, with 13 bases sitting between them. The CDR3 protein is CASSLWTVNSPLHF. Written as DNA, the CDR3 is TGTGCCAGCAGTCTCTGGACAGTCAATTCACCCCTCCACTTT.

The chain couples TRBV9 to TRBJ1-2; TRBD1 matches 10 bases. This CDR3 has 14 amino acids. Germline loops: CDR1 SGDLS, CDR2 YYNGEE. V gave up 0 bases and J gave up 8 bases; unmatched junction bases: 4. CDR3 amino acids: CASSVGQGAQGYTF. The CDR3 DNA follows: TGTGCCAGCAGCGTAGGACAGGGGGCGCAAGGCTACACCTTC.

The chain uses TRBV5-6 and TRBJ1-3; 9 bases fit TRBD1. The CDR3 covers 18 residues. V trimming: 4 bases; J trimming: 3 bases; junction bases outside the gene matches: 14. In germline, CDR1 is SGHDT, CDR2 YYEEEE. The CDR3 nucleotides are TGTGCCAGCAGCCCTCCGGGACAGGGATTAATCGGTGGAAACACCATATATTTT. This encodes CASSPPGQGLIGGNTIYF.

The rearrangement links TRBV6-5 to TRBJ2-7; perhaps TRBD2 as D (5 bases). This CDR3 spans 14 amino acids. V lost 0 bases and J lost 5, with 11 bases in between. In germline, CDR1 is MNHEY, CDR2 SVGAGI. The CDR3 spells CASSYSPGLNEQYF. In DNA, the CDR3 is TGTGCCAGCAGTTACTCCCCGGGGTTGAACGAGCAGTACTTC.